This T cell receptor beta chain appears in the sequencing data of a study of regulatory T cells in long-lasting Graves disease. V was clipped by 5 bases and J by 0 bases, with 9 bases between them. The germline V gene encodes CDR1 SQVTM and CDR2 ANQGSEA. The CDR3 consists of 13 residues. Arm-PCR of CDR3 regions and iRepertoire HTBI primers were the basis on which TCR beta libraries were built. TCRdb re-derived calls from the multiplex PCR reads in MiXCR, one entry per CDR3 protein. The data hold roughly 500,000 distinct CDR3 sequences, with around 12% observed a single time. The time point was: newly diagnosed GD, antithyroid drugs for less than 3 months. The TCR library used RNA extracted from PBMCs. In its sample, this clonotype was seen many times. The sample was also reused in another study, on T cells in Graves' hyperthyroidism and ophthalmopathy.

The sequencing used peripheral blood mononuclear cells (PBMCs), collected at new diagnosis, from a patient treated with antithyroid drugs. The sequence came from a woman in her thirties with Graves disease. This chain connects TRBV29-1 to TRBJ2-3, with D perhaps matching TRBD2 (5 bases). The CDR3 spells CSVLGGSTDTQYF. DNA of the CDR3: TGCAGCGTTTTAGGAGGAAGCACAGATACGCAGTATTTT.